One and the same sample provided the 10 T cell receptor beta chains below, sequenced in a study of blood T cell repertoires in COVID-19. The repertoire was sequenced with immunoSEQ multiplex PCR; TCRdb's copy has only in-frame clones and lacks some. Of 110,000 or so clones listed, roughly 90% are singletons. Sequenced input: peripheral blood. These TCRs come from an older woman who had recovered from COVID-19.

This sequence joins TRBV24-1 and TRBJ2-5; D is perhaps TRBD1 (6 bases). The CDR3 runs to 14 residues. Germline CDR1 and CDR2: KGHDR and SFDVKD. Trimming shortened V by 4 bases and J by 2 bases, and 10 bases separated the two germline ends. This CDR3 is CATSEQDRQETQYF. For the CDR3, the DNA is TGTGCCACCAGTGAGCAGGACAGACAAGAGACCCAGTACTTC.

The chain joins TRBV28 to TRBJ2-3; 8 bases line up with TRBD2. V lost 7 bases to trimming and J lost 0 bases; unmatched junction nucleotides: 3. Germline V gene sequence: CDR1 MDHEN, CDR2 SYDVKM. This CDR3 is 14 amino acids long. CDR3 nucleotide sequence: TGTGCCAGCAAGGCGGGGGGTAGCACAGATACGCAGTATTTT. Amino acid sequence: CASKAGGSTDTQYF.

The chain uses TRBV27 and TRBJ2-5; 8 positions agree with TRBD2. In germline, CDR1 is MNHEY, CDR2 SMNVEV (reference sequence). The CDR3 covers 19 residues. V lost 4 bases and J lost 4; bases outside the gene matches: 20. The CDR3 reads CASSYLGEGGRLGSETQYF. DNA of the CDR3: TGTGCCAGCAGTTACCTTGGTGAGGGCGGGAGGTTAGGATCAGAGACCCAGTACTTC.

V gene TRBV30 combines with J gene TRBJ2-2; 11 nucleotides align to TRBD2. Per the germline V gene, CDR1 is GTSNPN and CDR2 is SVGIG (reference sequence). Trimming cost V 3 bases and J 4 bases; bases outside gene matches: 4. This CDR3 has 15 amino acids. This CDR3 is CAWRLAGVITGELFF. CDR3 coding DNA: TGTGCCTGGAGACTAGCGGGGGTCATCACCGGGGAGCTGTTTTTT. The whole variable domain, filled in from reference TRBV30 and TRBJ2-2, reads SQTIHQWPATLVQPVGSPLSLECTVEGTSNPNLYWYRQAAGRGLQLLFYSVGIGQISSEVPQNLSASRPQDRQFILSSKKLLLSDSGFYLCAWRLAGVITGELFFGEGSRLTVL.

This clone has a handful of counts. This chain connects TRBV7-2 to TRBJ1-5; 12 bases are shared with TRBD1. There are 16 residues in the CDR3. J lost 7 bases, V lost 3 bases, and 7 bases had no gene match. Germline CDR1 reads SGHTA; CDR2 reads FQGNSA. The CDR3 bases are TGTGCCAGCAGCTTTAGTAGGGGACAGGGGGCCCAGCCCCAGCATTTT. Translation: CASSFSRGQGAQPQHF. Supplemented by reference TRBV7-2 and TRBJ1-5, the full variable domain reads GAGVSQSPSNKVTEKGKDVELRCDPISGHTALYWYRQSLGQGLEFLIYFQGNSAPDKSGLPSDRFSAERTGGSVSTLTIQRTQQEDSAVYLCASSFSRGQGAQPQHFGDGTRLSIL.

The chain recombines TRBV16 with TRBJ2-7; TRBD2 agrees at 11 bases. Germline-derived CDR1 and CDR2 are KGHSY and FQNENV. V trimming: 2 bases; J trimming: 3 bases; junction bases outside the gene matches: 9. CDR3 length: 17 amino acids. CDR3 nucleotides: TGTGCCAGCAGCCAAATACCGGGACTAGCGGAGAGCTACGAGCAGTACTTC. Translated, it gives CASSQIPGLAESYEQYF.

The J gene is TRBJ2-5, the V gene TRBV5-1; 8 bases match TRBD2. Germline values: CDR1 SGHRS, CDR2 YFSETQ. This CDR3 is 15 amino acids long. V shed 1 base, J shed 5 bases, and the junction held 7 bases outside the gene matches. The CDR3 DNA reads TGCGCCAGCAGCTTGATGGGCGGGGGGCTGGAGACCCAGTACTTC. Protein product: CASSLMGGGLETQYF.

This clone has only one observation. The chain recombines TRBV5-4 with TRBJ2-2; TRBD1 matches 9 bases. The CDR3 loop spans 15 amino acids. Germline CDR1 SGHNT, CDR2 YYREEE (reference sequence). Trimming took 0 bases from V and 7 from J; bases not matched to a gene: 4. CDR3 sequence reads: CASSLDRGRDGELFF. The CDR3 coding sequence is TGTGCCAGCAGCTTGGACAGGGGGCGCGACGGGGAGCTGTTTTTT.

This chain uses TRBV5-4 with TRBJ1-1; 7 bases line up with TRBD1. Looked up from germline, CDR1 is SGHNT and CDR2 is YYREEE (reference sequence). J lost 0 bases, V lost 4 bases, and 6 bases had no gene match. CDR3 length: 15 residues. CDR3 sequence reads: CASSPEGAMNTEAFF. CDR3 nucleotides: TGTGCCAGCAGCCCCGAGGGGGCTATGAACACTGAAGCTTTCTTT.

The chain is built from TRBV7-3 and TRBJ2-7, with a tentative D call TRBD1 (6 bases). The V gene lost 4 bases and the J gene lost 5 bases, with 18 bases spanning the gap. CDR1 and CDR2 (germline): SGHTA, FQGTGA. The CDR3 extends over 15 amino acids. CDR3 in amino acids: CASSWSYRDGDEQYF. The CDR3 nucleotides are TGTGCCAGCAGCTGGTCTTACAGGGATGGGGACGAGCAGTACTTC.